This TCR beta chain was captured by sequencing in a study of beta chain features in type 1 diabetes. Study as a whole: Age and gender were similar between patients and healthy donors, as were cell yields.

Study results and caveats: Whether HLA type affects TCRB rearrangement stayed undetermined in the present work.

A remark on this clone: What it binds is unknown.

Expressed TCRB transcripts were sequenced because the isolated RNA had all been reverse transcribed beforehand. Mean read depth for naive, central memory and regulatory T cell samples was around 3.5 million reads. Some clones are missing from TCRdb's copy, which holds only in-frame ones; the method was immunoSEQ multiplex PCR. Of roughly 150,000 clones in the sample, about 8.5% were seen once. The sequence was collected from a man aged 18 to 35 in good health. Input material: central memory CD4+ T cells from blood.

CDR3: CASSATSDQPQHF. Here the CDR3 DNA reads TGTGCCAGTAGTGCCACCTCAGATCAGCCCCAGCATTTT. The chain combines TRBV19 with TRBJ1-5, with unresolved D. Trimming pared 5 bases from V and 5 bases from J, leaving 10 bases between. This CDR3 contains 13 residues. Per the germline V gene, CDR1 is LNHDA and CDR2 is SQIVND (reference sequence).